This record concerns one T cell receptor (beta chain) sequence. This sample is drawn from a study of technical replicates of blood from several donors. TCRdb's copy holds only in-frame clones and misses some; the assay was immunoSEQ multiplex PCR. The profile shows roughly 80,000 clones, more than 85% of them singletons. The CDR3 extends over 15 amino acids. Trimming stripped 0 bases from V and 4 bases from J, with 9 bases between. This sequence was found in a human donor in good health. Specimen: T cells isolated from PBMCs. This sequence joins TRBV6-7 and TRBJ2-2, with unresolved D. TRBV6-7 is sorted into the ORF group, with uncertain function. CDR3 protein: CASSYSRHFTGELFF. CDR3 nucleotide sequence: TGTGCCAGCAGTTACTCGAGACATTTCACCGGGGAGCTGTTTTTT.